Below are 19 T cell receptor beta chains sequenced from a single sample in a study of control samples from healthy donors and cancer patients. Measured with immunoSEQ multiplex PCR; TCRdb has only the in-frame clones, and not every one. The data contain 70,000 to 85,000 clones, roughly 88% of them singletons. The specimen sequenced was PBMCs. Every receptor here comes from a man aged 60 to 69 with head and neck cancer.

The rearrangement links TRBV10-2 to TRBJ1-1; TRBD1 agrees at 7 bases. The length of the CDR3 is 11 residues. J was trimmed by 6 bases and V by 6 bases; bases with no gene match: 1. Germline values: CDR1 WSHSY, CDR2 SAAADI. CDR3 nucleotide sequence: TGCGCCAGCAGCGACAGGGCTGAAGCTTTCTTT. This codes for CASSDRAEAFF.

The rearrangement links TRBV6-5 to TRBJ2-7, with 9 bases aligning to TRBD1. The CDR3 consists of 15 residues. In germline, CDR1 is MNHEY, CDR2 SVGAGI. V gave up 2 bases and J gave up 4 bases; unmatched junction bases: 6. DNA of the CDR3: TGTGCCAGCAGTTACGTACAGGGGGCGCCGTACGAGCAGTACTTC. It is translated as CASSYVQGAPYEQYF.

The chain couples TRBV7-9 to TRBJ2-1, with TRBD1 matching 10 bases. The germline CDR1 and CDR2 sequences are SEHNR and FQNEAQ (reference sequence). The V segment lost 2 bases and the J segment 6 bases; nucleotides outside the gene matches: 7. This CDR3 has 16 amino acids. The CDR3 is CASSLSGDRGGNEQFF. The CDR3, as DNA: TGTGCCAGCAGCTTAAGCGGGGACAGGGGAGGCAATGAGCAGTTCTTC.

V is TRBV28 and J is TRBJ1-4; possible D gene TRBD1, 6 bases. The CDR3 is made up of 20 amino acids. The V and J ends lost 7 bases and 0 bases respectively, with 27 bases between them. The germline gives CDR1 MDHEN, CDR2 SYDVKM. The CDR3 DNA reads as TGTGCCAGCAACAACCGGGACAACGGAGAAGAGATAGCAACTAATGAAAAACTGTTTTTT. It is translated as CASNNRDNGEEIATNEKLFF.

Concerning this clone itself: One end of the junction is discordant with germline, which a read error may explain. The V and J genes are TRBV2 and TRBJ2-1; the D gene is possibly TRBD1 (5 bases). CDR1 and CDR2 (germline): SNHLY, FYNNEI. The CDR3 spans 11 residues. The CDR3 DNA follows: TGTGCCAGCAGTGATGGCCGAAGGGGTGTCTTC. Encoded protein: CASSDGRRGVF.

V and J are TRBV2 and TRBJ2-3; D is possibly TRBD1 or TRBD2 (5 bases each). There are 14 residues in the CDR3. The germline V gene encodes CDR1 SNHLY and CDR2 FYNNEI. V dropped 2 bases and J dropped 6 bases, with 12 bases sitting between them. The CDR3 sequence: CASSELEGRDTQYF. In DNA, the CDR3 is TGTGCCAGCAGTGAATTAGAGGGACGGGATACGCAGTATTTT.

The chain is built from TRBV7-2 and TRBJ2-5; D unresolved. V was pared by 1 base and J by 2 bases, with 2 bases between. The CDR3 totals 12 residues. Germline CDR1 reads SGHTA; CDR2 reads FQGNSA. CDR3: CASSLGQETQYF. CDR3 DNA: TGTGCCAGCAGCTTAGGACAAGAGACCCAGTACTTC.

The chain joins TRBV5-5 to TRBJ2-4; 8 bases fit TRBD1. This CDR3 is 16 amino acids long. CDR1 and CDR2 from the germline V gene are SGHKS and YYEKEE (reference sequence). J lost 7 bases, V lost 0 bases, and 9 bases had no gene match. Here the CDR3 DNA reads TGTGCCAGCAGCTTGGCAGGGGGCCTGGTAGCGAACATTCAGTACTTC. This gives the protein CASSLAGGLVANIQYF.

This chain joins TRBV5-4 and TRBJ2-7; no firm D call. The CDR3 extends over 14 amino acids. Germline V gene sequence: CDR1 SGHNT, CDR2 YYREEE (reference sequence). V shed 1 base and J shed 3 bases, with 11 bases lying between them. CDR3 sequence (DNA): TGTGCCAGCAGCTTGTATCCGCGTTTCTACGAGCAGTACTTC. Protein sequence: CASSLYPRFYEQYF.

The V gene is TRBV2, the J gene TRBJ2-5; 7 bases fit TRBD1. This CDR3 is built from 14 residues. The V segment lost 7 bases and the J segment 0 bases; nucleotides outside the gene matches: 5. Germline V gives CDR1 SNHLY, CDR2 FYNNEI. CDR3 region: CASIGDRHQETQYF. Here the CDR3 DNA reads TGTGCCAGCATTGGGGACAGACACCAAGAGACCCAGTACTTC.

Here the CDR3 DNA reads TGCGCCAGCACTCGAGGGCAGGGTCCGACCTACGAGCAGTACTTC. It yields the protein CASTRGQGPTYEQYF. The chain is built from TRBV10-2 and TRBJ2-7; either TRBD1 or TRBD2 may fit D (5 bases each). The V end lost 7 bases, the J end lost 2 bases, and 18 bases lay between the germline ends. Germline-derived CDR1 and CDR2 are WSHSY and SAAADI. The CDR3 has 15 residues.

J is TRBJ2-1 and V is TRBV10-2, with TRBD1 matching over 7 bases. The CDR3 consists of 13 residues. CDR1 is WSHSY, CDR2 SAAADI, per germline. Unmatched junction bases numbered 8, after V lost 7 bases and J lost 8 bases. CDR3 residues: CASTWTGGDEQFF. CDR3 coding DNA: TGCGCCAGCACCTGGACAGGAGGAGATGAGCAGTTCTTC.

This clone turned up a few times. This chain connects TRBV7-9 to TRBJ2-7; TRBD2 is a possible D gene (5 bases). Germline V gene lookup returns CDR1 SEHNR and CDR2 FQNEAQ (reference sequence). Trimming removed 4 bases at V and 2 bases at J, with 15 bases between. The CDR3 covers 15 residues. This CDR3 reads CASSSARAGPYEQYF. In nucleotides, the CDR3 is TGTGCCAGCAGCTCGGCCCGGGCGGGTCCCTACGAGCAGTACTTC.

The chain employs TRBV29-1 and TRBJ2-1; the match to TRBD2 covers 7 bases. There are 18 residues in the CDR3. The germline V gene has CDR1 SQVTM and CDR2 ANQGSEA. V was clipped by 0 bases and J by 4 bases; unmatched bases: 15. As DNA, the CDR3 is TGCAGCGTTGAAGATCCGCGCGGGAGCAAGGTTTGGTACAATGAGCAGTTCTTC. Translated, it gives CSVEDPRGSKVWYNEQFF.

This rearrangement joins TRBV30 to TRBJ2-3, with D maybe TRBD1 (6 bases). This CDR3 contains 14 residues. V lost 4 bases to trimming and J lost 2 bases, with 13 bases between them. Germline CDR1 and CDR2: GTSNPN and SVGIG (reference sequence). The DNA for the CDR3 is TGTGCCTGGACATCGGGACAAGACACAGATACGCAGTATTTT. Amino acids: CAWTSGQDTDTQYF.

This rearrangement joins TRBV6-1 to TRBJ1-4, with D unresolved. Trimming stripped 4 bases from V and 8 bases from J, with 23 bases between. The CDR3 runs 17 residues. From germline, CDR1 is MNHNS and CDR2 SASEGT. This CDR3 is CASSGPLSPLRREKLFF. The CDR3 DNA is TGTGCCAGCAGTGGACCCCTCTCCCCCCTTCGGAGGGAAAAACTGTTTTTT.

CDR3 residues: CASSLGGGPYEQYF. The CDR3 DNA reads as TGCGCCAGCAGCTTGGGCGGAGGACCCTACGAGCAGTACTTC. The gene calls are TRBV5-1 and TRBJ2-7, with D possibly matching TRBD2 (5 bases). The CDR3 has 14 amino acids. Germline assignment: CDR1 SGHRS and CDR2 YFSETQ. V was pared by 0 bases and J by 2 bases, with 9 bases between.

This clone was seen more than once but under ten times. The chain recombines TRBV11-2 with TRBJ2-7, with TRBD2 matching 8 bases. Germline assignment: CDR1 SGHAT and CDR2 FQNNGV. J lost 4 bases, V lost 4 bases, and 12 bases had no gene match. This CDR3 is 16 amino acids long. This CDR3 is CASSSTGTSGDYEQYF. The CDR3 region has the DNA TGTGCCAGCAGCTCTACCGGGACTAGTGGGGATTACGAGCAGTACTTC.

The CDR3 spells CSASGTRETQYF. In nucleotides, the CDR3 is TGCAGTGCTAGTGGGACGCGGGAGACCCAGTACTTC. The chain couples TRBV20-1 to TRBJ2-5; either TRBD1 or TRBD2 may supply D (5 bases each). The germline gives CDR1 DFQATT, CDR2 SNEGSKA (reference sequence). This CDR3 is 12 amino acids long. The ends were cut back, 3 bases at V and 5 bases at J, with 10 bases in the middle.